This T cell receptor beta chain was obtained from a study of cytomegalovirus exposure and HLA in healthy donors. Study-level information: Early on, a data release was issued that held about 85 million unique TCRs from HLA-typed donors.

Study-level findings and limits: What a later analysis reportedly showed was that an Asian-associated ancestry cluster had fewer N-insertions than the approximately 700-donor mean. Among TCR sequences, most were rare, though some public TCRs appeared in many donors. Later genetic work tied a missense DCLRE1C variant to beta-chain V and J trimming.

The PCR contained 60 Vbeta and 13 Jbeta primers. The assay was immunoSEQ multiplex PCR, and TCRdb's table has in-frame clones only and misses some. The sample holds 190,000 or so clones, 80% seen once. Germline V CDR1 and CDR2: SGHRS, YFSETQ. The CDR3 extends over 21 amino acids. Losses at the gene ends were 0 bases for V and 1 base for J; bases not matched to a gene: 20. Remarks on this clone: Its antigen is unidentified.

The source material was PBMCs. The chain joins TRBV5-1 to TRBJ1-2; 8 nucleotides align to TRBD1. This clonotype originated in a boy between 5 and 17 years old in good health and CMV-seronegative. This chain's CDR3 is CASSLAYGIRAGGILNYGYTF. CDR3 sequence (DNA): TGCGCCAGCAGCTTGGCCTACGGGATAAGGGCAGGGGGCATCCTTAACTATGGCTACACCTTC.